This is a list of T cell receptor beta chains from one sample in a study of cytomegalovirus exposure and HLA in healthy donors. Measured with immunoSEQ multiplex PCR; TCRdb has only the in-frame clones, and not every one. The data show some 140,000 clones, roughly 85% seen once. The sample comprised PBMCs. The receptors stem from a woman younger than 45 in good health and CMV-seropositive. The CDR3 runs from the conserved cysteine through the conserved F or W. The D gene is left open where the match is weak. Expanded clones are given a class, and other clones once, few, many or no size at all.

d_gene: NA
v_gene: TRBV28
abundance: NA
j_gene: TRBJ1-2
CDR3nt: TGTGCCAGCACTTCCCATAATGGCAGAAAGGAGACCTTC
CDR3aa: CASTSHNGRKETF

d_gene: NA
v_gene: TRBV6-1
abundance: NA
j_gene: TRBJ1-5
CDR3nt: TGTGCCAGCAGTGGACCCGAGAGGGATACTTATGATCAGCCCCAGCATTTT
CDR3aa: CASSGPERDTYDQPQHF

d_gene: NA
v_gene: TRBV2
abundance: NA
j_gene: TRBJ2-7
CDR3nt: TGTGCCAGCAGCCGACAGGCCTACGAGCAGTACTTC
CDR3aa: CASSRQAYEQYF

d_gene: NA
v_gene: TRBV5-4
abundance: NA
j_gene: TRBJ2-5
CDR3nt: TGTGCCAGCAGCTTGGCCAAGGCCGGGGTGGAGACCCAGTACTTC
CDR3aa: CASSLAKAGVETQYF

d_gene: NA
v_gene: TRBV7-9
abundance: NA
j_gene: TRBJ2-5
CDR3nt: TGTGCCAGCAGCTTAAGACCGGGGGAGACCCAGTACTTC
CDR3aa: CASSLRPGETQYF

d_gene: TRBD2
v_gene: TRBV7-3
abundance: NA
j_gene: TRBJ2-3
CDR3nt: TGTGCCAGCAGCACGGGACTAGGAAGGACAGATACGCAGTATTTT
CDR3aa: CASSTGLGRTDTQYF

d_gene: NA
v_gene: TRBV25-1
abundance: few
j_gene: TRBJ1-6
CDR3nt: TGTGCCAGCAGCTTGGGGGGAAATTCACCCCTCCACTTT
CDR3aa: CASSLGGNSPLHF

d_gene: NA
v_gene: TRBV6-1
abundance: NA
j_gene: TRBJ2-1
CDR3nt: TGTGCCAGCAGTGTCCCGACATACTACAATGAGCAGTTCTTC
CDR3aa: CASSVPTYYNEQFF

d_gene: TRBD2
v_gene: TRBV5-6
abundance: NA
j_gene: TRBJ2-3
CDR3nt: TGTGCCAGCAGCTTTGCAGGGGTAGCGGGAGAAGATACGCAGTATTTT
CDR3aa: CASSFAGVAGEDTQYF

d_gene: TRBD1
v_gene: TRBV5-1
abundance: NA
j_gene: TRBJ1-6
CDR3nt: TGCGCCAGCAGCTTCGGACAGGGGGCGAGTAATTCACCCCTCCACTTT
CDR3aa: CASSFGQGASNSPLHF

d_gene: TRBD2
v_gene: TRBV13
abundance: few
j_gene: TRBJ2-5
CDR3nt: TGTGCCAGCAGCCCCAGACTAGCGGGGACCCCCAGCGAGACCCAGTACTTC
CDR3aa: CASSPRLAGTPSETQYF

d_gene: NA
v_gene: TRBV6-1
abundance: once
j_gene: TRBJ1-2
CDR3nt: TGTGCCAGCAGTGAAGCAGGCACCGACTCTCTAGGCTACACCTTC
CDR3aa: CASSEAGTDSLGYTF

d_gene: NA
v_gene: TRBV5-1
abundance: once
j_gene: TRBJ2-5
CDR3nt: TGCGCCAGCAGCCCTACCGGGACTCTAGGAGGGGAGACCCAGTACTTC
CDR3aa: CASSPTGTLGGETQYF

d_gene: NA
v_gene: TRBV2
abundance: once
j_gene: TRBJ1-5
CDR3nt: TGTGCCAGCAGTGTCCTCCCGGGGGGCTGGTCATCCAATCAGCCCCAGCATTTT
CDR3aa: CASSVLPGGWSSNQPQHF

d_gene: TRBD1
v_gene: TRBV28
abundance: NA
j_gene: TRBJ1-1
CDR3nt: TGTGCCAGCAGTTCCGGACAGGGGGGAAGGAGCACTGAAGCTTTCTTT
CDR3aa: CASSSGQGGRSTEAFF

d_gene: TRBD1
v_gene: TRBV7-3
abundance: NA
j_gene: TRBJ2-5
CDR3nt: TGTGCCAGCAGCTCGGACAGGCAAGAGACCCAGTACTTC
CDR3aa: CASSSDRQETQYF